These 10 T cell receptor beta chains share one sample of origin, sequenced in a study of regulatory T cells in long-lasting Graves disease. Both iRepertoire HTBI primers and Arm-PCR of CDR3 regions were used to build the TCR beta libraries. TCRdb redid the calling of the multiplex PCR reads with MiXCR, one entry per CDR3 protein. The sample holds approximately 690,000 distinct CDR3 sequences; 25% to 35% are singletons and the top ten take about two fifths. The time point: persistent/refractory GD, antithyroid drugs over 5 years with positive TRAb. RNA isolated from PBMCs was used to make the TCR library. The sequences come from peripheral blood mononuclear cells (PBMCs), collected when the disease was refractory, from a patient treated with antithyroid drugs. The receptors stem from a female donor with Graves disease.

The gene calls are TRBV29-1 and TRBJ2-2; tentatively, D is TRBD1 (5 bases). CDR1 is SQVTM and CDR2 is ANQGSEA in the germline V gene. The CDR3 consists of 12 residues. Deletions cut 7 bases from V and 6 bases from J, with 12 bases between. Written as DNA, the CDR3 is TGCAGCGCTGCAAAAGGGGCCGGGGAGCTGTTTTTT. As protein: CSAAKGAGELFF.

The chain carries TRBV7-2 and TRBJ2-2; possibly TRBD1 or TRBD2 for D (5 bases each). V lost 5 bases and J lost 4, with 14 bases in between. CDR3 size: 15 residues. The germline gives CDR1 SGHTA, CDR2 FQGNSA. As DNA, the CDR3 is TGTGCCAGCAGCAACCACAGGAGGATCACCGGGGAGCTGTTTTTT. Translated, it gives CASSNHRRITGELFF.

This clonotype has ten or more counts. The CDR3 coding sequence is TGTGCCAGCGCAGGGAACACTGAAGCTTTCTTT. Translating gives CASAGNTEAFF. The V call is TRBV2, the J call TRBJ1-1; the D is unclear. V was pared by 8 bases and J by 1 base, with 5 bases between. Germline lookup yields CDR1 SNHLY and CDR2 FYNNEI. This CDR3 comprises 11 residues.

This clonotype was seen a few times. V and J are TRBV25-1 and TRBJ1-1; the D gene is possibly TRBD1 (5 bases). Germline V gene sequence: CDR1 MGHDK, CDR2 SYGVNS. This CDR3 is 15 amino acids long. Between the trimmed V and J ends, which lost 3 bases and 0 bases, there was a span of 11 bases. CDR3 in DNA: TGTGCCAGCAGTGACGGGCAGGGAATGAACACTGAAGCTTTCTTT. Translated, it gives CASSDGQGMNTEAFF. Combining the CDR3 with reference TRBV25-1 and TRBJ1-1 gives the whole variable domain EADIYQTPRYLVIGTGKKITLECSQTMGHDKMYWYQQDPGMELHLIHYSYGVNSTEKGDLSSESTVSRIRTEHFPLTLESARPSHTSQYLCASSDGQGMNTEAFFGQGTRLTVV.

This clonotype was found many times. CDR3 sequence (DNA): TGTGCCAGCAGTTTAAGTGGCACAGGCCAGTGGGGCTACACCTTC. It specifies CASSLSGTGQWGYTF. This sequence joins TRBV28 and TRBJ1-2; possible D gene TRBD1, 5 bases. CDR1 and CDR2 (germline): MDHEN, SYDVKM. The CDR3 sequence is 15 residues long. The germline V and J ends were trimmed by 2 bases and 8 bases, with 18 bases remaining between them.

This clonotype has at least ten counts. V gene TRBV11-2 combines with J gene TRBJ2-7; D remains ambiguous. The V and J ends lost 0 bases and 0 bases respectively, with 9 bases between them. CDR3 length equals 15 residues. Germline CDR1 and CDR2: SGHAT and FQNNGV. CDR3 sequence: CASSLDAPVSYEQYF. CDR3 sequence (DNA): TGTGCCAGCAGCTTAGATGCGCCGGTCTCCTACGAGCAGTACTTC.

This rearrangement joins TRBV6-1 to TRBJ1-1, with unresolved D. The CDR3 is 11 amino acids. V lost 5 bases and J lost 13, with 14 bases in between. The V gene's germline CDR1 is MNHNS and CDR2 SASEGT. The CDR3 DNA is TGTGCCAGCAGTCGTGGTGGGAAGGATTTCTTT. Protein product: CASSRGGKDFF.

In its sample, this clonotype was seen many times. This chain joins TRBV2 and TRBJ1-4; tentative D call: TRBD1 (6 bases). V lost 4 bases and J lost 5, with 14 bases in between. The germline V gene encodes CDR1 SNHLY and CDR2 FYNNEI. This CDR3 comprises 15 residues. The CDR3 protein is CASSATQGGNEKLFF. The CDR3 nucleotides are TGTGCCAGCAGTGCAACACAGGGAGGAAATGAAAAACTGTTTTTT.

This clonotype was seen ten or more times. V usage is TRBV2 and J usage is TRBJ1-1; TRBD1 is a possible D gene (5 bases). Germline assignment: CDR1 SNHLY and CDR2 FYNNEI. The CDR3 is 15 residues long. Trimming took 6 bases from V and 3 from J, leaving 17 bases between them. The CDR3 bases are TGTGCCAGCAGCCCGCCGGCAGGGAGGTACACTGAAGCTTTCTTT. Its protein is CASSPPAGRYTEAFF.

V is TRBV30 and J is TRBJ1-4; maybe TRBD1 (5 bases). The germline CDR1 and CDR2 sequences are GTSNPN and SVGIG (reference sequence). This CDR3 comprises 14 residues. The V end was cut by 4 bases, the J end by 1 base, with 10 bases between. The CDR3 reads CAWNPGLTNEKLFF. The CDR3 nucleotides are TGTGCCTGGAACCCGGGACTAACTAATGAAAAACTGTTTTTT.